Detailed here is one T cell receptor (beta chain). Authors' methods: Reference gene primer amplification in the assay estimated nucleated cell counts. Clones were sequenced by immunoSEQ multiplex PCR, and TCRdb holds only the in-frame ones, with some missing. The V and J calls and clone size are taken from that table; D and trimming were inferred from the DNA. The table lists roughly 360,000 clones, around 87% of them singletons. Deletions cut 5 bases from V and 11 bases from J, with 30 bases between. The CDR3 spans 17 residues. Germline V gene lookup returns CDR1 SGHTA and CDR2 FQGNSA. This entry comes from a study of blood T cell repertoires in COVID-19. Residents of 20 to 25 US areas, aged roughly 18 to 89 years, made up the participants. Cohort placement rested on clinical history that participants reported themselves. Recovered status applied to Cohort 3 donors who had two consecutive negative PCRs. It also applied to those with clearance or with symptom resolution.

The specimen was PBMCs or T cells enriched from blood (not recorded which). This TCR was sampled from a man younger than 45 who had recovered from COVID-19. The chain is built from TRBV7-2 and TRBJ1-1; no clear D. This CDR3 reads CASSPPGSGEGGESAFF. In nucleotides, the CDR3 is TGTGCCAGCAGCCCCCCGGGCAGCGGTGAGGGCGGAGAGTCGGCTTTCTTT.